The entry below gives a single TCR beta chain sequence along with its context. No antigen is known for it. The data originate from a study of response to subunit inactivated influenza vaccine. TCRdb recomputed calls from the RT-PCR reads with MiXCR, one row per CDR3 protein. The sample records approximately 300,000 distinct CDR3 sequences, 22% being singletons. V gave up 0 bases and J gave up 1 base, with 6 bases separating them. The CDR3 runs to 14 residues. CDR1 is MGHDK, CDR2 SYGVNS, per germline. General observations from the study: Seasonal influenza vaccination, on each occasion, was suggested by the authors to recruit few new T cells.

This clonotype originated in a man aged 50 to 69 who received an inactivated influenza vaccine. Sequencing used PBMCs from blood, obtained 21 months after vaccination. The chain combines TRBV25-1 with TRBJ1-1, with D uncertain. The CDR3 region has the DNA TGTGCCAGCAGTGAATACGGCGGGAACACTGAAGCTTTCTTT. Translated: CASSEYGGNTEAFF.